The 28 T cell receptor beta chains given below trace back to one sample, sequenced in a study of T cells and copy number aberrations in small-cell lung cancer. Profiling relied on immunoSEQ multiplex PCR, and the TCRdb table lists in-frame clones only, not all of them. Altogether 7,000 or so clones are present, around 77% being singletons, with the ten largest covering about 9.7%. The source material was normal tissue next to the tumor. Source of these receptors: a woman aged 70-85 years with small cell lung cancer. Some clones in this sample may be carry-over from other donors' samples.

V gene TRBV7-3 combines with J gene TRBJ2-5, with 8 bases aligning to TRBD2. Trimming cost V 2 bases and J 5 bases; bases outside gene matches: 7. The germline gives CDR1 SGHTA, CDR2 FQGTGA. CDR3 size: 15 residues. CDR3 nucleotide sequence: TGTGCCAGCAGCTTAGGGATAAGCGGGAGCGAGACCCAGTACTTC. Its protein is CASSLGISGSETQYF.

This sequence joins TRBV28 and TRBJ1-2; D gene uncertain. Germline loops: CDR1 MDHEN, CDR2 SYDVKM. The CDR3 contains 11 residues. Trimming took 4 bases from V and 8 from J, leaving 8 bases between them. This CDR3 is CASSSNTGYTF. DNA of the CDR3: TGTGCCAGCAGTTCCAACACGGGCTACACCTTC.

Comment on this clone: Being one base from a much bigger clone, this may be a read error. This CDR3 is also generated by other DNA sequences in the sample. The chain recombines TRBV4-3 with TRBJ2-1; the match to TRBD2 covers 10 bases. This CDR3 is 17 amino acids long. The trim removed 0 bases at V and 3 bases at J, leaving 5 bases unmatched. Per germline, CDR1 LGHNA and CDR2 YSLEER. CDR3 protein: CASSQDPPSGSYNEQFF. The CDR3 DNA follows: TGCGCCAGCAGCCAAGATCCCCCTAGCGGGAGCTACAATGAGCAGTTCTTC.

The J gene is TRBJ1-3, the V gene TRBV5-1; TRBD1 is a possible D gene (6 bases). The CDR3 sequence is 14 residues long. Trimming removed 1 base from V and 2 bases from J, with 7 bases in between. CDR1 SGHRS and CDR2 YFSETQ come from the germline V gene. CDR3 nucleotides: TGCGCCAGCAGCTTGACAGGGACTGGAAACACCATATATTTT. It is translated as CASSLTGTGNTIYF.

This clone was observed a handful of times. The chain carries TRBV18 and TRBJ2-7, with D perhaps TRBD1 (6 bases). Trimming pared 3 bases from V and 5 bases from J, leaving 14 bases between. There are 14 residues in the CDR3. The germline CDR1 and CDR2 sequences are KGHSH and LQKENI. The CDR3 region is CASSPRDTANEQYF. DNA of the CDR3: TGTGCCAGCTCACCCCGGGACACAGCCAACGAGCAGTACTTC.

V usage is TRBV29-1 and J usage is TRBJ1-2; 7 positions match TRBD1. Germline V CDR1 and CDR2: SQVTM, ANQGSEA. V trimming: 5 bases; J trimming: 7 bases; junction bases outside the gene matches: 7. The CDR3 spans 12 residues. As DNA, the CDR3 is TGCAGCGTTCAAGGACAGGTCGGTGGCTACACCTTC. Amino acid sequence: CSVQGQVGGYTF.

J is TRBJ2-2 and V is TRBV7-9; D unresolved. Germline V gene lookup returns CDR1 SEHNR and CDR2 FQNEAQ (reference sequence). Deletions cut 2 bases from V and 0 bases from J, with 7 bases between. The CDR3 totals 15 residues. CDR3 sequence: CASSLTHSNTGELFF. CDR3 bases: TGTGCCAGCAGCTTAACACACTCGAACACCGGGGAGCTGTTTTTT.

The chain is built from TRBV5-4 and TRBJ1-1; 10 bases are shared with TRBD1. This CDR3 contains 15 residues. Trimming cost V 4 bases and J 5 bases; bases outside gene matches: 8. Germline loops: CDR1 SGHNT, CDR2 YYREEE (reference sequence). CDR3: CASSGQTGGRTEAFF. The CDR3 DNA reads TGTGCCAGCAGCGGCCAGACAGGGGGCAGGACTGAAGCTTTCTTT.

The J gene is TRBJ2-3, the V gene TRBV2; 8 positions agree with TRBD1. CDR1 is SNHLY, CDR2 FYNNEI, per germline. V lost 8 bases, J lost 0 bases, and 7 bases stayed unmatched. This CDR3 comprises 15 residues. CDR3 in amino acids: CASAGQGASTDTQYF. The DNA for the CDR3 is TGTGCCAGCGCGGGGCAGGGGGCCAGCACAGATACGCAGTATTTT.

With regard to this clone: Other nucleotide sequences from this sample produce the same CDR3. The rearrangement uses TRBV11-3 and TRBJ1-1; possibly TRBD1 for D (5 bases). The V end lost 5 bases, the J end lost 0 bases, and 7 bases lay between the germline ends. Looked up from germline, CDR1 is SGHNT and CDR2 is YENEEA. The CDR3 runs 13 residues. The CDR3 DNA reads TGTGCCAGCAGCGACAGATTGAACACTGAAGCTTTCTTT. Amino acid sequence: CASSDRLNTEAFF.

This chain uses TRBV5-1 with TRBJ2-1; D might be TRBD1 (5 bases). The CDR3 is 14 residues long. CDR1 is SGHRS and CDR2 is YFSETQ in the germline V gene. V was pared by 1 base and J by 3 bases, with 8 bases between. The DNA of the CDR3 is TGCGCCAGCAGCTTGTCAGGGTTCTACAATGAGCAGTTCTTC. Translating it yields CASSLSGFYNEQFF.

CDR3 bases: TGTGCCAGCAGCCAGCCGGGACAGGGCACCCCCGGGGAGCTGTTTTTT. It codes for CASSQPGQGTPGELFF. The chain carries TRBV7-3 and TRBJ2-2; 9 nucleotides agree with TRBD1. The CDR3 extends over 16 amino acids. Germline V gene data show CDR1 as SGHTA and CDR2 as FQGTGA. J was trimmed by 6 bases and V by 5 bases; bases with no gene match: 10.

This clone is medium-sized within its sample. V and J are TRBV15 and TRBJ1-1; TRBD1 agrees at 9 bases. Trimming at V came to 3 bases and at J to 3 bases, leaving 5 bases not matched to a gene. Germline values: CDR1 LNHNV, CDR2 YYDKDF (reference sequence). This CDR3 spans 15 amino acids. The CDR3 region is CATSSTGGADTEAFF. The CDR3 nucleotides are TGTGCCACCAGCAGCACAGGGGGCGCCGACACTGAAGCTTTCTTT.

This chain links TRBV11-1 with TRBJ2-1; D is perhaps TRBD1 or TRBD2 (5 bases each). Per the germline V gene, CDR1 is SGHAT and CDR2 is FQDESV (reference sequence). The CDR3 covers 15 residues. The V gene lost 0 bases and the J gene lost 9 bases, with 15 bases spanning the gap. CDR3 protein: CASSLAGLAEGEQFF. The CDR3 nucleotides are TGTGCCAGCAGCTTAGCGGGGCTAGCCGAAGGTGAGCAGTTCTTC.

The V call is TRBV9, the J call TRBJ2-1, with TRBD2 identical over 8 bases. Germline V CDR1 and CDR2: SGDLS, YYNGEE. The CDR3 runs to 15 residues. The V segment lost 0 bases and the J segment 10 bases; nucleotides outside the gene matches: 9. CDR3 protein: CASSVAASGLGEQFF. CDR3 DNA sequence: TGTGCCAGCAGCGTAGCGGCTAGCGGGTTAGGGGAGCAGTTCTTC. The complete variable domain, with remaining parts taken from reference TRBV9 and TRBJ2-1, reads DSGVTQTPKHLITATGQRVTLRCSPRSGDLSVYWYQQSLDQGLQFLIQYYNGEERAKGNILERFSAQQFPDLHSELNLSSLELGDSALYFCASSVAASGLGEQFFGPGTRLTVL.

The chain couples TRBV6-6 to TRBJ2-7; TRBD1 is a possible D gene (6 bases). Germline CDR1 is MNHNY and CDR2 is SVGAGI (reference sequence). The V gene lost 8 bases and the J gene lost 3 bases, with 11 bases spanning the gap. The CDR3 is 12 amino acids. CDR3 sequence reads: CASLGALYEQYF. Written as DNA, the CDR3 is TGTGCCAGCCTGGGGGCCCTCTACGAGCAGTACTTC.

The rearrangement links TRBV27 to TRBJ2-3, with D unresolved. Deletions cut 2 bases from V and 6 bases from J, with 15 bases between. Germline V lookup: CDR1 MNHEY, CDR2 SMNVEV (reference sequence). This CDR3 has 15 amino acids. CDR3 DNA: TGTGCCAGCAGTTTAATTTCCCCACGTGGGGATACGCAGTATTTT. This sequence encodes CASSLISPRGDTQYF.

This clone appeared once. The genes are TRBV5-1 and TRBJ2-3, with 7 bases identical to TRBD2. Trimming removed 3 bases from V and 4 bases from J; junction bases left unmatched: 5. The V gene's germline CDR1 is SGHRS and CDR2 YFSETQ. The length of the CDR3 is 14 residues. The CDR3 spells CASSWGGSPDTQYF. CDR3 DNA: TGCGCCAGCAGCTGGGGGGGGAGTCCAGATACGCAGTATTTT.

This chain connects TRBV29-1 to TRBJ2-5, with 10 positions matching TRBD1. This CDR3 comprises 14 residues. Germline lookup yields CDR1 SQVTM and CDR2 ANQGSEA. With V trimmed by 2 bases and J by 5 bases, 5 bases remained unmatched. DNA of the CDR3: TGCAGCGTTGAAAAGGGACAGGGGTATGAGACCCAGTACTTC. It is translated as CSVEKGQGYETQYF.

This clone was recorded once. The chain employs TRBV5-1 and TRBJ2-3, with 10 bases identical to TRBD1. Germline V gene sequence: CDR1 SGHRS, CDR2 YFSETQ. CDR3 length: 15 amino acids. Germline trimming cut 5 bases from V and 6 bases from J; bases unmatched to any gene: 9. The CDR3 is CASRAGTGAGDTQYF. In DNA form, the CDR3 reads TGCGCCAGCAGGGCTGGGACAGGGGCCGGGGATACGCAGTATTTT.

This clone was observed a few times. The gene calls are TRBV5-1 and TRBJ1-3, with 8 nucleotides matching TRBD1. The germline V gene has CDR1 SGHRS and CDR2 YFSETQ. V lost 4 bases to trimming and J lost 1 base; unmatched junction nucleotides: 7. This CDR3 contains 16 residues. This CDR3 reads CASSPATGASGNTIYF. CDR3 bases: TGCGCCAGCAGCCCCGCGACAGGGGCTTCTGGAAACACCATATATTTT.

V gene TRBV7-9 combines with J gene TRBJ1-1; a weak D match, TRBD1 (6 bases). Germline values: CDR1 SEHNR, CDR2 FQNEAQ (reference sequence). Trimming stripped 5 bases from V and 0 bases from J, with 10 bases between. There are 14 residues in the CDR3. CDR3 residues: CASSGGSLNTEAFF. The CDR3 bases are TGTGCCAGCAGCGGGGGCTCGCTGAACACTGAAGCTTTCTTT.

This clone is categorized as medium-sized. The rearrangement uses TRBV6-5 and TRBJ2-1, with 8 bases aligning to TRBD2. Germline CDR1 is MNHEY and CDR2 is SVGAGI. J lost 3 bases, V lost 8 bases, and 6 bases had no gene match. The CDR3 totals 14 residues. The CDR3, as DNA: TGTGCCAGCGGGAGCGGGGGCGACTACAATGAGCAGTTCTTC. It encodes CASGSGGDYNEQFF.

V gene TRBV7-9 combines with J gene TRBJ1-4; 7 nucleotides align to TRBD1. The CDR3 has 13 amino acids. Trimming at V came to 6 bases and at J to 4 bases, leaving 2 bases not matched to a gene. From germline, CDR1 is SEHNR and CDR2 FQNEAQ (reference sequence). CDR3 nucleotide sequence: TGTGCCAGCAGTTGGGACAGTAATGAAAAACTGTTTTTT. Its protein product is CASSWDSNEKLFF.

This chain joins TRBV6-1 and TRBJ1-3, with D possibly matching TRBD1 (5 bases). V dropped 6 bases and J dropped 0 bases, with 12 bases sitting between them. Germline-derived CDR1 and CDR2 are MNHNS and SASEGT. The CDR3 loop spans 15 amino acids. For the CDR3, the DNA is TGTGCCAGCAGACCCGAGGGGATCTCTGGAAACACCATATATTTT. Its protein is CASRPEGISGNTIYF.

This chain joins TRBV30 and TRBJ2-2; 8 bases agree with TRBD1. The CDR3 length is 14 residues. The J segment lost 6 bases and the V segment lost 4 bases, leaving 7 bases of the junction unmatched. Germline CDR1 is GTSNPN and CDR2 is SVGIG (reference sequence). CDR3 DNA sequence: TGTGCCTGGACCACACTCAGGGGGCCCGGGGAGCTGTTTTTT. Encoded protein: CAWTTLRGPGELFF.

The V gene is TRBV14, the J gene TRBJ1-4; D unclear. V lost 1 base and J lost 7, with 7 bases in between. Germline V lookup: CDR1 SGHDN, CDR2 FVKESK. CDR3 size: 13 residues. The CDR3 DNA follows: TGTGCCAGCAGCCAAGGGCTGGGTGAAAAACTGTTTTTT. Its translation is CASSQGLGEKLFF.

CDR3 residues: CASSRDSGTGASGELFF. The CDR3 DNA is TGTGCCAGCAGCCGCGACTCCGGGACAGGGGCGTCCGGGGAGCTGTTTTTT. The V gene is TRBV7-2, the J gene TRBJ2-2, with TRBD1 matching over 10 bases. CDR3 length: 17 residues. The germline V gene encodes CDR1 SGHTA and CDR2 FQGNSA. The V and J ends lost 5 bases and 6 bases, in that order; junction bases with no gene match: 12.